This passage covers 13 T cell receptor beta chains from one sample sequenced in a study of T cells after yellow fever vaccination. TCRdb re-called the 5' RACE reads through MiXCR, storing one row per CDR3 protein. The repertoire has roughly 500,000 distinct CDR3 sequences, roughly 21% of them found once; the top ten carry 13% to 15%. The input for sequencing was PBMCs, taken 15 days after the yellow fever booster vaccination. These receptor sequences come from a man aged 30 to 45 who received the YFV17D yellow fever vaccine.

The chain uses TRBV5-6 and TRBJ2-1; 8 bases map to TRBD2. With V trimmed by 4 bases and J by 4 bases, 13 bases remained unmatched. Germline-derived CDR1 and CDR2 are SGHDT and YYEEEE. The CDR3 is 17 residues long. The CDR3 DNA follows: TGTGCCAGCAGCAAGCACTACCCGGGACTAGTTTACAATGAGCAGTTCTTC. As protein: CASSKHYPGLVYNEQFF.

In this sample, this clonotype turned up a few times. The genes are TRBV19 and TRBJ2-2; the match to TRBD2 covers 12 bases. The CDR3 runs 17 residues. Germline CDR1 LNHDA, CDR2 SQIVND (reference sequence). J was trimmed by 4 bases and V by 9 bases; bases with no gene match: 12. The CDR3 protein is CASRPATSGRGTGELFF. The CDR3 DNA reads as TGTGCCAGCCGCCCCGCGACTAGCGGGAGAGGCACCGGGGAGCTGTTTTTT.

This clonotype was seen a few times. V is TRBV20-1 and J is TRBJ2-7, with D possibly being TRBD1 (5 bases). The V gene lost 0 bases and the J gene lost 2 bases, with 11 bases spanning the gap. CDR1 is DFQATT, CDR2 SNEGSKA, per germline (reference sequence). This CDR3 has 14 amino acids. CDR3 nucleotide sequence: TGCAGTGCTAGAGATCAGGGCGGCACCTACGAGCAGTACTTC. This sequence encodes CSARDQGGTYEQYF.

This clonotype was observed a few times. The chain recombines TRBV5-6 with TRBJ2-3; 7 bases align to TRBD2. After removal of 4 bases from V and 4 bases from J, the junction contained 9 bases not matched to a gene. The CDR3 length is 15 residues. Per germline, CDR1 SGHDT and CDR2 YYEEEE. CDR3 protein: CASSGRRELADTQYF. CDR3 sequence (DNA): TGTGCCAGCAGCGGGCGGCGGGAGTTGGCAGATACGCAGTATTTT.

This clonotype was found many times. The chain combines TRBV7-2 with TRBJ2-3, with a possible D match to TRBD2 (5 bases). The CDR3 runs to 14 residues. Trimming removed 1 base at V and 1 base at J, with 6 bases between. Germline-derived CDR1 and CDR2 are SGHTA and FQGNSA. The CDR3 is CASSLVRGTDTQYF. CDR3 sequence (DNA): TGTGCCAGCAGCTTAGTGCGGGGCACAGATACGCAGTATTTT.

The table lists this clonotype with a few counts. The J gene is TRBJ2-5, the V gene TRBV20-1; the D is unclear. Germline V gene sequence: CDR1 DFQATT, CDR2 SNEGSKA (reference sequence). The CDR3 runs to 8 residues. The CDR3 loop is CLQETQYF. The CDR3 DNA follows: TGCCTCCAAGAGACCCAGTACTTC.

This clonotype was seen only a few times. The chain links TRBV28 to TRBJ2-5; the D call may be TRBD1 or TRBD2 (6 bases each). Trimming took 6 bases from V and 5 from J, leaving 16 bases between them. Germline V gene sequence: CDR1 MDHEN, CDR2 SYDVKM. This CDR3 is 14 amino acids long. The CDR3, as DNA: TGTGCCAGCAGGGCCCTACTAGGGGGGGAGACCCAGTACTTC. Translation: CASRALLGGETQYF.

This chain joins TRBV29-1 and TRBJ2-7; D uncertain. This CDR3 contains 12 residues. Trimming took off 6 bases at V and 0 bases at J, with 9 bases between the two ends. Germline V gene data show CDR1 as SQVTM and CDR2 as ANQGSEA. This chain's CDR3 is CSVRFLSYEQYF. As DNA, the CDR3 is TGCAGCGTCAGGTTTCTCTCCTACGAGCAGTACTTC.

This clonotype was recorded a few times. V gene TRBV5-1 combines with J gene TRBJ2-4; 8 nucleotides align to TRBD1. Per germline, CDR1 SGHRS and CDR2 YFSETQ. The ends lost 7 bases at V and 4 bases at J; junction bases unmatched: 7. CDR3 length equals 14 residues. The chain's CDR3 is CASGPGQEKNIQYF. Here the CDR3 DNA reads TGCGCCAGCGGGCCGGGACAGGAAAAAAACATTCAGTACTTC.

This clonotype occurred a few times. This rearrangement joins TRBV11-2 to TRBJ2-2, with 15 bases aligning to TRBD2. The junction had 13 bases not matched to a gene; V was cut back by 5 bases and J by 0 bases. From germline, CDR1 is SGHAT and CDR2 FQNNGV. The CDR3 contains 21 residues. The CDR3 region is CASSIPLGTSGRSANTGELFF. Written as DNA, the CDR3 is TGTGCCAGCAGCATCCCACTTGGGACTAGCGGGAGGAGCGCGAACACCGGGGAGCTGTTTTTT. Supplemented by reference TRBV11-2 and TRBJ2-2, the full variable domain reads EAGVAQSPRYKIIEKRQSVAFWCNPISGHATLYWYQQILGQGPKLLIQFQNNGVVDDSQLPKDRFSAERLKGVDSTLKIQPAKLEDSAVYLCASSIPLGTSGRSANTGELFFGEGSRLTVL.

The chain couples TRBV4-3 to TRBJ2-7; D possibly corresponds to TRBD1 (5 bases). Germline lookup yields CDR1 LGHNA and CDR2 YSLEER. The CDR3 is made up of 17 amino acids. The V and J ends lost 5 bases and 2 bases respectively, with 22 bases between them. This chain's CDR3 is CASSFSTTKDSTYEQYF. In DNA form, the CDR3 reads TGCGCCAGCAGCTTTAGCACCACTAAAGACAGTACCTACGAGCAGTACTTC.

This clonotype showed up just a few times. The rearrangement joins TRBV20-1 to TRBJ2-5; 8 nucleotides line up with TRBD2. The germline V gene encodes CDR1 DFQATT and CDR2 SNEGSKA (reference sequence). This CDR3 is built from 15 residues. J was trimmed by 2 bases and V by 5 bases; bases with no gene match: 10. The CDR3 spells CSAWSAGLDQETQYF. CDR3 sequence (DNA): TGCAGTGCTTGGTCTGCGGGACTAGATCAAGAGACCCAGTACTTC.

This clonotype was counted a few times. The chain combines TRBV12-3 or TRBV12-4 with TRBJ2-7, with D tentatively TRBD1 (6 bases). V lost 4 bases, J lost 2 bases, and 15 bases lay in between. The CDR3 consists of 15 residues. The DNA for the CDR3 is TGTGCCAGCAGTTCCAATCCGACAGGTCCCTACGAGCAGTACTTC. It specifies CASSSNPTGPYEQYF.